Listed below are T cell receptor beta chains from one sample, sequenced in a study of Ad26.COV2.S vaccination and SARS-CoV-2 variants. Clones were sequenced by immunoSEQ multiplex PCR, and TCRdb holds only the in-frame ones, with some missing. This sample has about 410,000 clones; roughly 90% occur once, and the top ten carry around 1.8%. The specimen was peripheral blood, collected in a trial of Ad26.COV2.S vaccine versus placebo. The receptors here all came from a person between 18 and 59 years old who received the Ad26.COV2.S COVID-19 vaccine or a placebo. Each CDR3 is given without its conserved first and last residue. Each record gives: clone size, D gene, CDR3 length, V gene, J gene, CDR3 protein. D genes are given only for firm matches. Only part of the rows carry a size: once, few, many, or a class if the clone is expanded.

-,-,10,TRBV28,TRBJ1-1,ASSLLTTEAF
-,-,11,TRBV6-6,TRBJ2-6,ASRDSGANVLT
-,-,14,TRBV6-5,TRBJ1-2,ASSYGGQRPNYGYT
-,TRBD1,15,TRBV7-2,TRBJ2-1,ASSLQAGGFSYNEQF
-,TRBD1,14,TRBV7-9,TRBJ2-3,ASARGGDGGTDTQY
-,TRBD2,10,TRBV7-2,TRBJ2-7,ASSGTSDEQY
few,-,9,TRBV20-1,TRBJ1-2,SAVFNYGYT
-,-,12,TRBV2,TRBJ1-1,ASSGLRQHTEAF
-,-,12,TRBV2,TRBJ2-3,ASSEGRGTDTQY
-,-,13,TRBV4-1,TRBJ2-7,ASSQVGHLAYEQY
few,-,13,TRBV7-9,TRBJ1-2,ASSRLAGNNYGYT
-,-,18,TRBV15,TRBJ2-1,ATSRDSGRSAEVSYNEQF
-,-,13,TRBV5-1,TRBJ2-1,ASSLVGGPYNEQF
-,TRBD2,12,TRBV2,TRBJ2-7,ASDRAGSSYEQY
-,-,11,TRBV12-3/TRBV12-4,TRBJ2-1,ASSLRGGNEQF
-,-,14,TRBV7-5,TRBJ1-2,ARSTGIRASYYGYT